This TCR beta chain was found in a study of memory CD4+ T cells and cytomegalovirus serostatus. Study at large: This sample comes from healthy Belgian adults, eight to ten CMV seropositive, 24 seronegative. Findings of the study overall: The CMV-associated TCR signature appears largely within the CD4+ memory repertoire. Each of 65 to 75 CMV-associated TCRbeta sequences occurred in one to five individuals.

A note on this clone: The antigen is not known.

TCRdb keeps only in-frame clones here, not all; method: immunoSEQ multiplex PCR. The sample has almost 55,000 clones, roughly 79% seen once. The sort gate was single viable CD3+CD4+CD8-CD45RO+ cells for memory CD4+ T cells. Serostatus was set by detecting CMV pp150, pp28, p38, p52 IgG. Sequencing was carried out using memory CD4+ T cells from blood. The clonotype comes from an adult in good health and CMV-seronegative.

CDR3 in amino acids: CASSQDGGRAGNTEAFF. The CDR3 DNA sequence: TGCGCCAGCAGCCAAGATGGAGGAAGGGCGGGGAACACTGAAGCTTTCTTT. J is TRBJ1-1 and V is TRBV4-1; D gene uncertain. Germline assignment: CDR1 MGHRA and CDR2 YSYEKL. Between the trimmed V and J ends, which lost 0 bases and 1 base, there was a span of 15 bases. The CDR3 spans 17 residues.